These 14 T cell receptor beta chains were all obtained from the same sample, sequenced in a study of molecular identifiers for immune sequencing clone quantification. TCRdb itself ran the PCR reads through MiXCR, one entry per CDR3 protein. The sample contains hundreds of thousands of distinct CDR3 sequences, roughly 23% of which appear only once. The sequenced sample was naive CD8+ T cells from blood, with Jurkat cell RNA spiked in. Subset defined: FACS-sorted CD8+CD4-CCR7+CD45RA+ naive T cells. All receptors come from a human donor in good health. Some libraries in this study had Jurkat cell RNA spiked in.

This chain links TRBV25-1 with TRBJ2-3; the D gene is possibly TRBD2 (5 bases). The germline V gene has CDR1 MGHDK and CDR2 SYGVNS. V shed 0 bases and J shed 4 bases, with 8 bases lying between them. The CDR3 is made up of 14 amino acids. CDR3 DNA sequence: TGTGCCAGCAGTGAATACGGGAACGCAGATACGCAGTATTTT. This translates into CASSEYGNADTQYF.

This clonotype was found many times. The rearrangement uses TRBV7-6 and TRBJ2-3; D might be TRBD1 (5 bases). CDR3 length: 15 residues. V gave up 5 bases and J gave up 8 bases, with 20 bases separating them. Germline V CDR1 and CDR2: SGHVS, FNYEAQ. CDR3 bases: TGTGCCAGCAGCCCACTTGGACCGAGTCAGGGTACGCAGTATTTT. Translating gives CASSPLGPSQGTQYF.

This clonotype has a count of ten or more. The chain links TRBV6-6 to TRBJ1-5; 8 bases are shared with TRBD1. This CDR3 comprises 15 residues. V was pared by 2 bases and J by 15 bases, with 15 bases of the junction left unmatched. The V gene's germline CDR1 is MNHNY and CDR2 SVGAGI (reference sequence). CDR3 nucleotides: TGTGCCAGCAGTTACCAAACCTACGGGACAGGTGATCGGCATTTT. This codes for CASSYQTYGTGDRHF.

Only a few counts were recorded for this clonotype. The CDR3 end shows no conserved phenylalanine or tryptophan, and so a read error is likely. The chain couples TRBV20-1 to TRBJ2-7; 10 bases are a match to TRBD2. The germline CDR1 and CDR2 sequences are DFQATT and SNEGSKA (reference sequence). J was trimmed by 0 bases and V by 5 bases; bases with no gene match: 4. CDR3 length: 14 residues. The CDR3 reads CSAGLADSSYEQYS. In DNA, the CDR3 is TGCAGTGCTGGACTAGCGGATAGCTCCTACGAGCAGTACTCC.

The CDR3 sequence is CSAWDSSRTEAFF. In DNA, the CDR3 is TGCAGTGCTTGGGACAGCTCGAGGACTGAAGCTTTCTTT. V and J are TRBV20-1 and TRBJ1-1, with TRBD1 identical over 7 bases. Trimming took 5 bases from V and 5 from J; bases not matched to a gene: 8. The germline CDR1 and CDR2 sequences are DFQATT and SNEGSKA (reference sequence). The CDR3 totals 13 residues.

The chain employs TRBV19 and TRBJ2-1, with 8 bases lining up with TRBD2. The V and J ends lost 8 bases and 9 bases, in that order; junction bases with no gene match: 12. Germline-derived CDR1 and CDR2 are LNHDA and SQIVND (reference sequence). CDR3 length equals 14 residues. The CDR3 DNA follows: TGTGCCAGTTCCCCGGGGGGGTGTATGGGTGAGCAGTTCTTC. Amino acids: CASSPGGCMGEQFF.

With regard to this clonotype: Relative to the germline gene, one junction end is altered; a read error may explain this. The chain couples TRBV18 to TRBJ1-4; D gene uncertain. The CDR3 is made up of 12 amino acids. Germline CDR1 KGHSH, CDR2 LQKENI. The CDR3 bases are TGTGCCAGCTCACCCCAAGATGAAAGACTGTTTTTT. Protein sequence: CASSPQDERLFF.

This clonotype was recorded at least ten times. The gene calls are TRBV28 and TRBJ1-2; D remains unclear. CDR1 and CDR2 from the germline V gene are MDHEN and SYDVKM. CDR3 length: 13 residues. V dropped 2 bases and J dropped 3 bases, with 7 bases sitting between them. This CDR3 reads CASSLEQYYGYTF. CDR3 nucleotide sequence: TGTGCCAGCAGTTTAGAACAGTACTATGGCTACACCTTC.

The chain employs TRBV28 and TRBJ1-2; 9 bases match TRBD1. Trimming took 5 bases from V and 4 from J; bases not matched to a gene: 8. Germline assignment: CDR1 MDHEN and CDR2 SYDVKM. The CDR3 is 15 amino acids. CDR3 sequence reads: CASSRRQGGSYGYTF. DNA for the CDR3: TGTGCCAGCAGTCGCAGACAGGGGGGTAGCTATGGCTACACCTTC.

This clonotype was recorded a few times. The chain uses TRBV6-2 or TRBV6-3 and TRBJ2-2, with D tentatively TRBD2 (6 bases). The CDR3 loop spans 17 amino acids. V lost 1 base and J lost 0, with 12 bases in between. The germline V gene encodes CDR1 MNHEY and CDR2 SVGEGT. CDR3 residues: CASSYWLASANTGELFF. CDR3 coding DNA: TGTGCCAGCAGTTACTGGCTAGCGAGCGCGAACACCGGGGAGCTGTTTTTT.

This chain joins TRBV9 and TRBJ2-1; D not certain. From germline, CDR1 is SGDLS and CDR2 YYNGEE. The CDR3 runs 12 residues. The V gene lost 0 bases and the J gene lost 8 bases, with 6 bases spanning the gap. CDR3: CASSVGGDEQFF. DNA for the CDR3: TGTGCCAGCAGCGTAGGTGGCGATGAGCAGTTCTTC. Drawing the rest from reference TRBV9 and TRBJ2-1, the complete variable domain is DSGVTQTPKHLITATGQRVTLRCSPRSGDLSVYWYQQSLDQGLQFLIQYYNGEERAKGNILERFSAQQFPDLHSELNLSSLELGDSALYFCASSVGGDEQFFGPGTRLTVL.

This clonotype has at least ten counts. The gene calls are TRBV27 and TRBJ2-7, with 7 bases matching TRBD2. Germline V gives CDR1 MNHEY, CDR2 SMNVEV (reference sequence). This CDR3 has 14 amino acids. Unmatched junction bases numbered 6, after V lost 4 bases and J lost 3 bases. This CDR3 reads CASSYAGGDYEQYF. The CDR3 coding sequence is TGTGCCAGCAGTTACGCTGGGGGGGACTACGAGCAGTACTTC.

Remarks on this clonotype: This could be a read error, since a much larger clone is one nucleotide away. V is TRBV6-2 or TRBV6-3 and J is TRBJ2-4; D perhaps matches TRBD1 (8 bases). There are 16 residues in the CDR3. Germline CDR1 MNHEY, CDR2 SVGEGT. CDR3 bases: TGTGCCAGCAGTCACTCGACAGGGGAGGGCAAAAACATTCAGTACTTC. This gives the protein CASSHSTGEGKNIQYF.

The chain combines TRBV16 with TRBJ2-3, with no clear D. The CDR3 is made up of 14 amino acids. Germline CDR1 is KGHSY and CDR2 is FQNENV. V lost 4 bases and J lost 2, with 10 bases in between. The DNA for the CDR3 is TGTGCCAGCAGCCCCCCGCGCGACACAGATACGCAGTATTTT. This sequence encodes CASSPPRDTDTQYF.